This TCR beta chain originates from a study of blood T cell repertoires in COVID-19. Study overall: Spain, Italy and the United States supplied samples that represented acute and convalescent COVID-19.

Two negative PCRs, clearance, or symptom resolution were required of recovered Cohort 3 donors. Clones were sequenced by immunoSEQ multiplex PCR, and TCRdb holds only the in-frame ones, with some missing. The table lists 400,000 to 500,000 clones, approximately 88% of them singletons, with 1.5% to 2% in the top ten. Material for sequencing was PBMCs or T cells enriched from blood (not recorded which). This sequence originates from a woman aged 40 to 50 who had recovered from COVID-19.

The CDR3 here is CASAYRGSDGYTF. CDR3 coding DNA: TGTGCCAGCGCGTACAGGGGATCTGATGGCTACACCTTC. The V gene is TRBV12-3 or TRBV12-4, the J gene TRBJ1-2, with 7 bases matching TRBD1. Trimming took 8 bases from V and 6 from J; bases not matched to a gene: 9. The CDR3 spans 13 residues.